This T cell receptor beta chain was recorded in a study of Graves' ophthalmopathy and Graves' hyperthyroidism. On the study more broadly: Untreated patients at initial diagnosis provided peripheral blood.

The CDR3 extends over 14 amino acids. V shed 1 base and J shed 0 bases, with 9 bases lying between them. Looked up from germline, CDR1 is GTSNPN and CDR2 is SVGIG (reference sequence). Overall study results and limits: Blood contained most expanded thyroid clonotypes exceeding 0.001 frequency.

None of the included patients had other autoimmune diseases, uncontrolled infections, pregnancy or lactation, as these led to exclusion. The PBMCs originated from roughly 9.6 ml of fresh peripheral blood. RNA transcripts were the template, and TCR beta CDR3 regions were amplified from them. The library came from an HTBI-primed first-round RT-PCR and a second-round multiplex PCR. One entry per CDR3 protein, called by TCRdb with MiXCR from the multiplex PCR reads. The table lists about 480,000 distinct CDR3 sequences, approximately 15% of them singletons. This clonotype was counted ten times or more. Its target is not known.

Source material: blood. This TCR was recovered from a woman aged 25 to 39 with Graves' ophthalmopathy. The rearrangement links TRBV30 to TRBJ1-1; no definite D call. Here the CDR3 reads CAWSAANMNTEAFF. DNA of the CDR3: TGTGCCTGGAGTGCTGCAAACATGAACACTGAAGCTTTCTTT.